What follows are 26 T cell receptor beta chains derived from one specimen sequenced in a study of monozygotic twins with inflammatory bowel disease. TCRdb reprocessed the 5' RACE reads and stores each CDR3 protein as one record, lacking DNA. This table holds approximately 85,000 distinct CDR3 sequences. Sample: blood. These receptors all stem from a human donor with ulcerative colitis or Crohn's disease, or a healthy co-twin of an affected twin (not recorded which).

The chain links TRBV3-1 to TRBJ2-5; TCRdb reports TRBD1, a call that lacks DNA to check it against. This CDR3 region has 13 residues. The germline CDR1 and CDR2 sequences are LGHDT and YNNKEL (reference sequence). CDR3 amino acids: CASSPTVKETQYF.

The rearrangement joins TRBV5-1 to TRBJ2-1; the TRBD1 assignment by TCRdb is unverifiable without DNA. The CDR3 consists of 15 residues. Germline V gene data show CDR1 as SGHRS and CDR2 as YFSETQ. The CDR3 reads CASSLGVGGHNEQFF.

This chain's CDR3 is CSARSGQGAEAFF. V usage is TRBV20-1 and J usage is TRBJ1-1; TCRdb gives TRBD1 as the D gene, but with no DNA this cannot be confirmed. This CDR3 region has 13 residues. Germline values: CDR1 DFQATT, CDR2 SNEGSKA (reference sequence).

V and J are TRBV7-9 and TRBJ2-1; the TCRdb D gene call, TRBD1, has no DNA to confirm it. Germline lookup yields CDR1 SEHNR and CDR2 FQNEAQ (reference sequence). This CDR3 is built from 13 residues. The CDR3 reads CASNRGGYNEQFF.

The chain couples TRBV18 to TRBJ2-7. Germline-derived CDR1 and CDR2 are KGHSH and LQKENI. The CDR3 runs to 14 residues. CDR3 loop: CASSPSLQTYEQYF.

The rearrangement links TRBV28 to TRBJ1-4; the TRBD1 assignment by TCRdb is unverifiable without DNA. The length of the CDR3 is 16 residues. Per germline, CDR1 MDHEN and CDR2 SYDVKM. The CDR3 sequence: CASNGAEHATNEKLFF.

The chain joins TRBV28 to TRBJ2-2; the D gene TCRdb calls, TRBD1, cannot be checked with no DNA. Germline values: CDR1 MDHEN, CDR2 SYDVKM. This CDR3 has 14 amino acids. CDR3 residues: CASSPGGRPGELFF.

The rearrangement links TRBV20-1 to TRBJ1-2. This CDR3 is 13 amino acids long. CDR1 is DFQATT and CDR2 is SNEGSKA in the germline V gene (reference sequence). The CDR3 here is CSASPLANYGYTF.

The chain recombines TRBV5-4 with TRBJ2-7; TCRdb's assignment of TRBD1 cannot be checked, as there is no DNA. Germline V lookup: CDR1 SGHNT, CDR2 YYREEE (reference sequence). The length of the CDR3 is 16 residues. The CDR3 loop reads CASSEGTKRVLNEQYF.

V gene TRBV20-1 combines with J gene TRBJ2-7; the D call of TRBD2 rests on TCRdb alone, since no DNA is present to check it. CDR3 length: 14 residues. CDR1 and CDR2 (germline): DFQATT, SNEGSKA (reference sequence). CDR3: CSAPGGPGSYEQYF.

The chain joins TRBV20-1 to TRBJ2-3; the D gene TCRdb calls, TRBD1, cannot be checked with no DNA. The CDR3 is made up of 15 amino acids. CDR1 and CDR2 from the germline V gene are DFQATT and SNEGSKA (reference sequence). CDR3 region: CSARDNRRATDTQYF.

The chain uses TRBV5-1 and TRBJ1-3. Per germline, CDR1 SGHRS and CDR2 YFSETQ. The CDR3 spans 14 residues. CDR3 amino acids: CASSPGGSGNTIYF.

This chain connects TRBV3-1 to TRBJ1-6; checking the TCRdb D call of TRBD1 is not possible without DNA. Germline V gene sequence: CDR1 LGHDT, CDR2 YNNKEL (reference sequence). CDR3 length equals 14 residues. The CDR3 sequence: CASNNRGLDSPLHF.

The chain has TRBV18 and TRBJ1-1; absent DNA, TCRdb's TRBD1 call cannot be checked. The CDR3 totals 15 residues. Germline assignment: CDR1 KGHSH and CDR2 LQKENI. The CDR3 spells CASSEQGRLNTEAFF.

This sequence joins TRBV7-6 and TRBJ2-5; TCRdb indicates TRBD1, and absent DNA this call remains unverified. The germline V gene encodes CDR1 SGHVS and CDR2 FNYEAQ. CDR3 length: 13 amino acids. The CDR3 is CASSWPLRETQYF.

CDR3 amino acids: CSGSQGARYEQYF. This chain connects TRBV29-1 to TRBJ2-7; TCRdb returns TRBD1, unconfirmable since there is no DNA. CDR1 and CDR2 (germline): SQVTM, ANQGSEA. CDR3 length equals 13 residues.

This chain joins TRBV19 and TRBJ2-2; TCRdb's D call of TRBD2 is untestable without DNA. Germline V gene data show CDR1 as LNHDA and CDR2 as SQIVND (reference sequence). This CDR3 contains 16 residues. The CDR3 loop is CASSTGLAVTTGELFF.

The chain couples TRBV5-1 to TRBJ2-1; TCRdb outputs TRBD2, but without DNA this stays unchecked. The CDR3 runs 15 residues. Germline lookup yields CDR1 SGHRS and CDR2 YFSETQ. CDR3 in amino acids: CASSSGGAAYNEQFF.

V is TRBV7-2 and J is TRBJ1-1. Germline CDR1 is SGHTA and CDR2 is FQGNSA. This CDR3 is built from 13 residues. This CDR3 reads CASSPPPYTEAFF.

The chain combines TRBV7-9 with TRBJ2-3; TCRdb indicates TRBD2, and absent DNA this call remains unverified. The CDR3 has 16 amino acids. Germline V gives CDR1 SEHNR, CDR2 FQNEAQ (reference sequence). CDR3 protein: CASSSVDGPRTDTQYF. Full variable domain (remainder filled in from reference TRBV7-9 and TRBJ2-3): DTGVSQNPRHKITKRGQNVTFRCDPISEHNRLYWYRQTLGQGPEFLTYFQNEAQLEKSRLLSDRFSAERPKGSFSTLEIQRTEQGDSAMYLCASSSVDGPRTDTQYFGPGTRLTVL.

V gene TRBV20-1 combines with J gene TRBJ1-5; absent DNA, TCRdb's TRBD1 call cannot be checked. The CDR3 runs 15 residues. CDR1 and CDR2 from the germline V gene are DFQATT and SNEGSKA (reference sequence). The CDR3 sequence is CSASAPGLGNQPQHF.

CDR3 loop: CSARALGGLAGGLGTDTQYF. The chain employs TRBV20-1 and TRBJ2-3; absent DNA, TCRdb's TRBD2 call cannot be checked. CDR1 is DFQATT and CDR2 is SNEGSKA in the germline V gene (reference sequence). The CDR3 is 20 residues long.

This chain links TRBV6-1 with TRBJ2-7; the TCRdb D gene call, TRBD1, has no DNA to confirm it. The CDR3 length is 15 residues. The germline gives CDR1 MNHNS, CDR2 SASEGT. CDR3 in amino acids: CASRQGQGGIYEQYF.

The chain carries TRBV7-9 and TRBJ2-6; TCRdb lists TRBD1, though no DNA is available to test this call. In germline, CDR1 is SEHNR, CDR2 FQNEAQ (reference sequence). The CDR3 is made up of 17 amino acids. CDR3 amino acids: CASSTPGTGFGANVLTF.

This chain joins TRBV5-5 and TRBJ2-2; absent DNA, TCRdb's TRBD1 call cannot be checked. The CDR3 runs 15 residues. Germline CDR1 reads SGHKS; CDR2 reads YYEKEE (reference sequence). The CDR3 reads CASSLIGTNTGELFF.

The J gene is TRBJ1-1, the V gene TRBV19. The CDR3 totals 15 residues. CDR1 and CDR2 from the germline V gene are LNHDA and SQIVND (reference sequence). The CDR3 protein is CASSIIGGGSTEAFF.